Below are 15 T cell receptor beta chains sequenced from a single sample in a study of T cell responses to AZD1222 COVID-19 vaccine. Profiled with immunoSEQ multiplex PCR; TCRdb holds only in-frame clones, not every one. The sample records 130,000 or so clones, approximately 88% being singletons. Sequences were derived from peripheral blood, sampled on day 0 of AZD1222 vaccination. The receptor source for this set is an adult in good health.

The V gene is TRBV5-6, the J gene TRBJ1-4, with unresolved D. This CDR3 comprises 14 residues. Germline V gives CDR1 SGHDT, CDR2 YYEEEE. V lost 2 bases and J 4 bases, leaving 9 bases between the germline ends. The CDR3, as DNA: TGTGCCAGCAGCTTCGGGCCGATTAATGAAAAACTGTTTTTT. Protein: CASSFGPINEKLFF.

The chain combines TRBV5-6 with TRBJ1-5; D gene unclear. The CDR3 totals 12 residues. Trimming pared 4 bases from V and 4 bases from J, leaving 6 bases between. The germline gives CDR1 SGHDT, CDR2 YYEEEE. The CDR3 DNA is TGTGCCAGCAGCCGAGTAAATCAGCCCCAGCATTTT. This sequence encodes CASSRVNQPQHF. Based on the CDR3 plus reference TRBV5-6 and TRBJ1-5, the full variable domain is DAGVTQSPTHLIKTRGQQVTLRCSPKSGHDTVSWYQQALGQGPQFIFQYYEEEERQRGNFPDRFSGHQFPNYSSELNVNALLLGDSALYLCASSRVNQPQHFGDGTRLSIL.

This clone was observed a single time. This chain links TRBV19 with TRBJ2-1, with D uncertain. V lost 6 bases and J 1 base, leaving 13 bases between the germline ends. CDR3 length: 15 amino acids. Germline V gene lookup returns CDR1 LNHDA and CDR2 SQIVND (reference sequence). The CDR3, as DNA: TGTGCCAGTAGCGAGACTCCCGTTTCCTACAATGAGCAGTTCTTC. This translates into CASSETPVSYNEQFF.

The chain couples TRBV6-5 to TRBJ2-7; D gene uncertain. Trimming stripped 2 bases from V and 0 bases from J, with 8 bases between. The V gene's germline CDR1 is MNHEY and CDR2 SVGAGI. CDR3 length equals 14 residues. CDR3 in amino acids: CASSYRDISYEQYF. CDR3 nucleotides: TGTGCCAGCAGTTACAGGGATATCTCCTACGAGCAGTACTTC.

V usage is TRBV19 and J usage is TRBJ1-4; D gene uncertain. Trimming stripped 2 bases from V and 0 bases from J, with 7 bases between. The CDR3 is 15 amino acids. Germline CDR1 and CDR2: LNHDA and SQIVND (reference sequence). The CDR3 nucleotides read TGTGCCAGTAGTATAATCGGAGCAACTAATGAAAAACTGTTTTTT. Translation: CASSIIGATNEKLFF.

This clone was detected only a few times. V is TRBV5-5 and J is TRBJ1-3; possibly TRBD1 for D (5 bases). Trimming took off 4 bases at V and 0 bases at J, with 11 bases between the two ends. Germline loops: CDR1 SGHKS, CDR2 YYEKEE (reference sequence). The CDR3 runs to 15 residues. CDR3 residues: CASSRQGFSGNTIYF. The CDR3 coding sequence is TGTGCCAGCAGCCGCCAGGGTTTCTCTGGAAACACCATATATTTT.

The rearrangement links TRBV7-2 to TRBJ2-1; TRBD2 aligns across 7 bases. CDR3 length: 16 amino acids. Germline trimming cut 1 base from V and 4 bases from J; bases unmatched to any gene: 7. Germline lookup yields CDR1 SGHTA and CDR2 FQGNSA. CDR3 loop: CASSLGPSGLYNEQFF. CDR3 DNA sequence: TGTGCCAGCAGCTTAGGGCCTAGCGGCTTATACAATGAGCAGTTCTTC.

V gene TRBV3-1 (or the pseudogene TRBV3-2) combines with J gene TRBJ2-7; D perhaps matches TRBD2 (6 bases). Trimming shortened V by 5 bases and J by 2 bases, and 16 bases separated the two germline ends. Germline V gives CDR1 LGHDT, CDR2 YNNKEL (reference sequence). The CDR3 is 15 residues long. The CDR3 DNA is TGTGCCAGCAGCTACAATGCCTGGGGGGCCTACGAGCAGTACTTC. Encoded protein: CASSYNAWGAYEQYF.

CDR3 sequence (DNA): TGTGCCAGTAGCACCGCCCCCTCCGGGGCCTACGAGCAGTACTTC. Encoded protein: CASSTAPSGAYEQYF. The genes are TRBV19 and TRBJ2-7, with a tentative D call TRBD2 (5 bases). Germline V gives CDR1 LNHDA, CDR2 SQIVND (reference sequence). Trimming shortened V by 6 bases and J by 2 bases, and 17 bases separated the two germline ends. This CDR3 is built from 15 residues.

This chain connects TRBV6-1 to TRBJ2-5; 9 bases are a match to TRBD1. CDR1 is MNHNS, CDR2 SASEGT, per germline. The J segment lost 1 base and the V segment lost 6 bases, leaving 9 bases of the junction unmatched. The CDR3 is 16 amino acids. This CDR3 reads CASREHPGQGQETQYF. The CDR3 coding sequence is TGTGCCAGCAGGGAACACCCGGGACAGGGCCAAGAGACCCAGTACTTC.

J is TRBJ2-2 and V is TRBV19, with D hard to call. V lost 5 bases and J 3 bases, leaving 7 bases between the germline ends. From germline, CDR1 is LNHDA and CDR2 SQIVND (reference sequence). CDR3 length: 13 amino acids. CDR3 residues: CASSFLDTGELFF. DNA of the CDR3: TGTGCCAGTAGTTTCCTGGACACCGGGGAGCTGTTTTTT.

V gene TRBV5-1 combines with J gene TRBJ2-1; either TRBD1 or TRBD2 may supply D (6 bases each). The CDR3 contains 15 residues. In germline, CDR1 is SGHRS, CDR2 YFSETQ. V gave up 4 bases and J gave up 7 bases, with 18 bases separating them. In DNA, the CDR3 is TGCGCCAGCAGCCCGACGCAAACAGGGAGGAATGAGCAGTTCTTC. It is translated as CASSPTQTGRNEQFF.

This sequence joins TRBV24-1 and TRBJ2-6, with D maybe TRBD2 (6 bases). The ends were cut back, 2 bases at V and 4 bases at J, with 8 bases in the middle. This CDR3 contains 15 residues. CDR1 is KGHDR, CDR2 SFDVKD, per germline. CDR3 amino acids: CATSDYGRGANVLTF. In DNA, the CDR3 is TGTGCCACCAGTGATTACGGGAGAGGGGCCAACGTCCTGACTTTC.

This clone has only one observation. The rearrangement links TRBV12-3 or TRBV12-4 to TRBJ2-3; D gene unclear. V was shortened by 5 bases and J by 5 bases, with 8 bases between the two germline ends. This CDR3 contains 12 residues. This CDR3 is CASSLGVDTQYF. The CDR3 region has the DNA TGTGCCAGCAGTCTTGGGGTAGATACGCAGTATTTT.

V is TRBV23-1 and J is TRBJ1-1; TRBD1 agrees at 9 bases. TRBV23-1 is treated as an ORF (open reading frame) with a function not yet certain. J was trimmed by 6 bases and V by 0 bases; bases with no gene match: 5. The CDR3 contains 15 residues. For the CDR3, the DNA is TGCGCCAGCAGTCAATCGTTGGGGACAGGGTCTGAAGCTTTCTTT. Protein product: CASSQSLGTGSEAFF.